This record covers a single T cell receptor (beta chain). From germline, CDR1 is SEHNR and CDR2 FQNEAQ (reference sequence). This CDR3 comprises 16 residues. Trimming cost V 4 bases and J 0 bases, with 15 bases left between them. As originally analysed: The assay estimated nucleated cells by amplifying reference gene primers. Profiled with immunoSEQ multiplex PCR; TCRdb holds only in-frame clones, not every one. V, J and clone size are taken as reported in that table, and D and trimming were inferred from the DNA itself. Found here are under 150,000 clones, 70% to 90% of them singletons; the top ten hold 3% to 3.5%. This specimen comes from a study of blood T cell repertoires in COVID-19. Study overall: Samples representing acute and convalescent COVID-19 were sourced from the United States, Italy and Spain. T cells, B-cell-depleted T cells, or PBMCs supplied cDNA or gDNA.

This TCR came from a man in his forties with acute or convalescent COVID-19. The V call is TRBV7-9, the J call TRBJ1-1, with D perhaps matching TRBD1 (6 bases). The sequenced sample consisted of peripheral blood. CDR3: CASSSMGQLLNTEAFF. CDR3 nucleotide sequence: TGTGCCAGCAGCTCCATGGGACAACTACTGAACACTGAAGCTTTCTTT. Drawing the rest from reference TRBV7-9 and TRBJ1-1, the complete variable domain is DTGVSQNPRHKITKRGQNVTFRCDPISEHNRLYWYRQTLGQGPEFLTYFQNEAQLEKSRLLSDRFSAERPKGSFSTLEIQRTEQGDSAMYLCASSSMGQLLNTEAFFGQGTRLTVV.